Below, 16 T cell receptor beta chains from the same sample are listed, as sequenced in a study of T-cell reconstitution after alpha-beta-depleted transplantation in children. Construction of the TCRbeta library involved unique molecular identifiers. TCRdb redid the calling of the PCR reads with MiXCR, one entry per CDR3 protein. The repertoire consists of almost 250,000 distinct CDR3 sequences, with under 30% occurring once and the leading ten covering roughly 2.5%. The sample was PBMCs, taken before TCRalphabeta/CD19-depleted stem cell transplant. The receptors come from a girl aged 2 to 10 with Fanconi anemia, due to receive a stem cell transplant.

This clonotype was seen at least ten times. This rearrangement joins TRBV7-2 to TRBJ2-3; TRBD2 matches at 7 bases. Germline loops: CDR1 SGHTA, CDR2 FQGNSA. The CDR3 totals 14 residues. The V and J ends lost 5 bases and 3 bases, in that order; junction bases with no gene match: 5. The CDR3 sequence is CASSRDYLTDTQYF. The CDR3 region has the DNA TGTGCCAGCAGCCGGGACTACTTAACAGATACGCAGTATTTT.

The genes are TRBV12-3 or TRBV12-4 and TRBJ1-1, with 8 bases that match TRBD1. The J segment lost 7 bases and the V segment lost 5 bases, leaving 3 bases of the junction unmatched. CDR3 size: 12 residues. Written as DNA, the CDR3 is TGTGCCAGCAGTCGTGGGACAGGTGAAGCTTTCTTT. This sequence encodes CASSRGTGEAFF.

This clonotype was recorded a few times. The rearrangement joins TRBV7-2 to TRBJ2-3; 8 nucleotides agree with TRBD2. Germline CDR1 is SGHTA and CDR2 is FQGNSA. V lost 8 bases, J lost 0 bases, and 4 bases stayed unmatched. This CDR3 is built from 14 residues. The DNA of the CDR3 is TGTGCCAGCCAGAGCGGGAGAAGCACAGATACGCAGTATTTT. Protein product: CASQSGRSTDTQYF.

This clonotype has just a few counts. The chain carries TRBV29-1 and TRBJ2-2, with TRBD1 matching over 8 bases. CDR1 SQVTM and CDR2 ANQGSEA come from the germline V gene. With V trimmed by 4 bases and J by 8 bases, 3 bases remained unmatched. This CDR3 spans 12 amino acids. The CDR3 DNA sequence: TGCAGCGTTGGGACAGGGAAGGGGGAGCTGTTTTTT. It translates to CSVGTGKGELFF.

This clonotype was seen at least ten times. V and J are TRBV6-5 and TRBJ2-3; tentatively, D is TRBD1 (6 bases). Deletions cut 6 bases from V and 0 bases from J, with 19 bases between. The V gene's germline CDR1 is MNHEY and CDR2 SVGAGI. The CDR3 extends over 17 amino acids. As DNA, the CDR3 is TGTGCCAGCAGCCCCGCGTTGGGGGCGAGTAGCACAGATACGCAGTATTTT. Translated: CASSPALGASSTDTQYF.

V is TRBV27 and J is TRBJ2-1; maybe TRBD2 (6 bases). V lost 7 bases and J 7 bases, leaving 17 bases between the germline ends. This CDR3 is built from 14 residues. Germline values: CDR1 MNHEY, CDR2 SMNVEV (reference sequence). In nucleotides, the CDR3 is TGTGCCAGCATTTCTAGCGCAGGTACGAATGAGCAGTTCTTC. It yields the protein CASISSAGTNEQFF.

This clonotype has more than one count but fewer than ten. The chain joins TRBV7-3 to TRBJ2-1, with D uncertain. The CDR3 runs 13 residues. Looked up from germline, CDR1 is SGHTA and CDR2 is FQGTGA. V was pared by 2 bases and J by 6 bases, with 8 bases between. The CDR3 sequence: CASSLEGLNEQFF. The CDR3 DNA follows: TGTGCCAGCAGCTTAGAAGGGCTCAATGAGCAGTTCTTC.

In its sample, this clonotype was seen a few times. The chain carries TRBV5-5 and TRBJ2-4, with TRBD2 as a possible D gene (5 bases). V lost 0 bases to trimming and J lost 5 bases, with 9 bases between them. CDR1 and CDR2 from the germline V gene are SGHKS and YYEKEE (reference sequence). The CDR3 length is 14 residues. CDR3 loop: CASSLGGFENIQYF. For the CDR3, the DNA is TGTGCCAGCAGCTTGGGAGGGTTCGAAAACATTCAGTACTTC.

This clonotype was observed many times. The rearrangement joins TRBV29-1 to TRBJ2-3; TRBD1 is a possible D gene (5 bases). Trimming left V 5 bases short and J 6 bases short, with 18 bases between. This CDR3 region has 14 residues. Germline lookup yields CDR1 SQVTM and CDR2 ANQGSEA. The DNA of the CDR3 is TGCAGCGTTAGATACAGACAGCGCCTGGATACGCAGTATTTT. It encodes CSVRYRQRLDTQYF.

This clonotype was seen more than once but under ten times. The gene calls are TRBV20-1 and TRBJ2-6, with TRBD1 matching over 7 bases. Germline lookup yields CDR1 DFQATT and CDR2 SNEGSKA (reference sequence). This CDR3 comprises 14 residues. Unmatched junction bases numbered 2, after V lost 4 bases and J lost 2 bases. For the CDR3, the DNA is TGCAGTGCTACTACAGGGGCTGGGGCCAACGTCCTGACTTTC. It is translated as CSATTGAGANVLTF.

This clonotype was seen only a few times. The chain has TRBV20-1 and TRBJ2-1; 8 positions agree with TRBD2. Looked up from germline, CDR1 is DFQATT and CDR2 is SNEGSKA (reference sequence). This CDR3 comprises 13 residues. With V trimmed by 3 bases and J by 11 bases, 9 bases remained unmatched. In DNA form, the CDR3 reads TGCAGTGCTAGCGGGAGGGCCAGGCCCAAGCAGTTCTTC. Translation: CSASGRARPKQFF.

The V call is TRBV7-2, the J call TRBJ2-1, with D unresolved. This CDR3 region has 13 residues. Trimming left V 2 bases short and J 5 bases short, with 7 bases between. Germline lookup yields CDR1 SGHTA and CDR2 FQGNSA. The chain's CDR3 is CASSLKLDNEQFF. The DNA of the CDR3 is TGTGCCAGCAGCTTAAAGTTGGACAATGAGCAGTTCTTC.

This clonotype was counted ten times or more. The chain employs TRBV12-3 or TRBV12-4 and TRBJ2-1; 14 bases fit TRBD2. This CDR3 has 20 residues. V was pared by 5 bases and J by 0 bases, with 12 bases of the junction left unmatched. The CDR3 is CASSLPGLAGVRGSYNEQFF. The CDR3 region has the DNA TGTGCCAGCAGTCTACCGGGACTAGCGGGGGTTCGGGGCTCCTACAATGAGCAGTTCTTC.

The rearrangement joins TRBV7-3 to TRBJ2-1; possibly TRBD1 for D (6 bases). The germline V gene has CDR1 SGHTA and CDR2 FQGTGA. With 2 bases removed from V and 4 bases from J, the gap between germline ends came to 12 bases. The CDR3 spans 15 residues. The CDR3 loop reads CASSLLGAMYNEQFF. In nucleotides, the CDR3 is TGTGCCAGCAGCTTACTGGGGGCGATGTACAATGAGCAGTTCTTC. The whole variable domain, filled in from reference TRBV7-3 and TRBJ2-1, reads GAGVSQTPSNKVTEKGKYVELRCDPISGHTALYWYRQSLGQGPEFLIYFQGTGAADDSGLPNDRFFAVRPEGSVSTLKIQRTERGDSAVYLCASSLLGAMYNEQFFGPGTRLTVL.

In its sample, this clonotype was seen a few times. V and J are TRBV28 and TRBJ2-7, with a weak D call TRBD1 (6 bases). Looked up from germline, CDR1 is MDHEN and CDR2 is SYDVKM. CDR3 length: 14 amino acids. V lost 9 bases, J lost 6 bases, and 21 bases lay in between. This CDR3 reads CASRAPSGAGEQYF. In nucleotides, the CDR3 is TGTGCCAGTCGCGCACCGTCAGGGGCAGGCGAGCAGTACTTC.

The CDR3 nucleotides are TGTGCCAGCAGTTTCGGGCAGGGCGATCAGCCCCAGCATTTT. Its protein is CASSFGQGDQPQHF. The chain links TRBV12-3 or TRBV12-4 to TRBJ1-5; possibly TRBD1 for D (5 bases). The CDR3 loop spans 14 amino acids. V was cut by 3 bases and J by 5 bases, with 11 bases left in between.